Below, one T cell receptor (beta chain) is given with its context. Its antigen target is currently unknown. No qualities accompany the bases; no much larger clone lies one base away. The data were taken from a study of CD8+ T cells in alopecia areata (dated 2018 in TCRdb). Regarding the research as a whole: The treated patients took part in an open-label pilot trial in which moderate-to-severe alopecia areata was treated with oral tofacitinib at 5 to 10 mg twice daily. Amplification of TCRbeta CDR3 regions was done by immunoSEQ multiplex PCR using 35 Vbeta forward primers and 13 Jbeta reverse primers. Clonality in the scalp was compared among normal scalp (n=4), patchy alopecia areata scalp (n=8), and alopecia totalis/universalis scalp (n=8). Patients received tofacitinib for 6 to 18 months and were then followed off drug for 6 months to check for delayed response and recurrence. RNA was obtained with the PAXgene miRNA kit for fixed scalp, the miRNeasy kit for PBMCs, and the RNeasy kit for mouse skin. Biopsies were taken from tofacitinib-treated patients at baseline and at 4 and 24 weeks of treatment, and a later scalp biopsy was taken in several of the tofacitinib-treated patients. On the human side, TCRbeta sequencing was run on scalp tissue and on sorted CD4+ and CD8+ peripheral blood T cells from healthy controls and from alopecia areata patients with either patchy or totalis/universalis disease. To study T cell clonal expansion in alopecia areata, the researchers applied high-throughput TCRbeta sequencing to both the C3H/HeJ mouse model and human patients. For the treated patients, the SALT score, which quantifies what percentage of scalp surface area is affected, served as the measure of disease severity.

The CDR3 measures 14 amino acids from cysteine to phenylalanine. The read is trimmed to its CDR3 DNA, 42 bases read in frame from base 1. The germline V gene encodes CDR1 MNHEY and CDR2 SMNVEV (reference sequence). Germline trimming amounts to 4 bases on V and 3 bases on J, with 2 as the count of junction bases outside the gene matches. Library prep was done by the immunoSEQ multiplex PCR assay. For TCR sequencing, RNA was extracted from every sample and reverse transcribed into cDNA to serve as template. First-strand cDNA was synthesized with SuperScript III using a 2:1 mix of oligo-dT and random hexamers. Amplification bias was assessed with a synthetic immune receptor repertoire, and residual bias was removed computationally. The paper's processing steps were these. Raw reads were preprocessed to remove errors, and CDR3 was defined according to IMGT conventions as the region from the conserved cysteine to phenylalanine. Clonality was computed by normalizing Shannon entropy by log2 of the number of productive unique TCRs and subtracting the result from 1. Scalp TCRbeta sequences were cross-referenced with sorted blood CD4 and CD8 repertoires so that the CD4 or CD8 identity of scalp clones could be inferred. The table comes from immuneACCESS by way of TCRdb, which keeps in-frame sequences with V and J called. Part of the clones is missing from these tables; in studies checked, under half for an unresolved V gene and the rest for unknown reasons. From that table come the V and J calls and clone size; the DNA was used to work out D and trimming. The sample records fewer than 200,000 clones, under 60% of which are singletons. The ten largest make up around 13% of the sample.

What the time point label conveys for this sample: roughly 24 weeks on oral tofacitinib. The sample's treatment or condition label, decoded: oral pan-JAK inhibitor, 5-10 mg twice daily. Lesional scalp punch biopsies and peripheral blood were obtained from alopecia areata patients. After PBMCs were isolated by density centrifugation and stained for CD3, CD4 and CD8, a FACSAria was used to sort CD4+ and CD8+ T cells. Overall study results and their limits: Resident alphabeta T cells in normal human skin are also sequenced, complicating scalp TCR repertoire analysis, unlike mouse skin dominated by gammadelta T cells. During tofacitinib treatment, many expanded lesional clones stuck around in both scalp and blood, and this persistence may partly explain why relapse happens after treatment is stopped. Shared TCR sequences between patients were less evident than in mice, which may be partly attributable to HLA diversity in the patient population. Because the treated cohort was small and had only one nonresponder, larger studies are needed to examine links between baseline CD8+ expansion and response. Lesional scalp, especially in alopecia totalis/universalis, showed higher clonality and more expanded CD8+ clones than normal scalp, suggesting antigenic drive. With tofacitinib, both scalp clonality and the number of expanded CD8+ clones among the top 100 scalp clones went down significantly.

The specimen comprised CD8+ T cells sorted from blood, sampled at week 24, from a patient treated with tofacitinib. This chain is built from TRBV27 and TRBJ1-2; 10 nucleotides in the junction match TRBD1. This receptor was identified in a human donor with alopecia areata. CDR3 reads: CASSWDRGHYGYTF. The DNA reads as follows: TGTGCCAGCAGTTGGGACAGGGGACACTATGGCTACACCTTC.